The present T cell receptor (beta chain) was sequenced within a study of OX40 agonist ivuxolimab in advanced cancers. As for the study more broadly: The costimulatory receptor OX40 (CD134) was targeted by ivuxolimab, a fully human IgG2 agonistic monoclonal antibody. Intravenous ivuxolimab was administered to patients every 2 weeks at six dose levels: 0.01, 0.1, 0.3, 1.5, 3 and 10 mg/kg. Partial responses occurred in three dose-escalation patients, of whom one had hepatocellular carcinoma and two had cutaneous melanoma. Patients were allowed to have had prior anti-PD-1, anti-PD-L1 or anti-CTLA-4 therapy, and 30% to 40% of the dose-escalation patients had been treated with checkpoint inhibitors. The dose-escalation cohort was roughly 80% male with a mean age of roughly 62 years, ranging from roughly 23 to 90. The monotherapy dose-escalation portion (N of about 57 patients) of the phase I ivuxolimab trial is reported in the paper. Among the roughly 52 dose-escalation patients, some 20 had hepatocellular carcinoma, approximately 15 melanoma, 9 renal cell carcinoma and 9 head and neck cancer. Peripheral TCRbeta sequencing aimed to test whether ivuxolimab altered TCR sequence diversity and caused clonal T-cell expansion.

As for this clone: This receptor's antigen is unknown. Base quality data are lacking; no much larger clone is found one base away.

For sequencing of the TCRbeta CDR3 region, genomic DNA was extracted from the sorted cells. TCRbeta CDR3 regions were sequenced using the immunoSEQ Assay. Entries here come from immuneACCESS through TCRdb and include only in-frame sequences with V and J called. Some clones fail to appear in such tables; in the studies checked, an unresolved V gene covers under half of the shortfall, and the cause of the remainder is unknown. For this sample the table gives 70,000 to 85,000 clones, of which 75% to 85% were detected only once. 1.1% of the sample is held by the ten biggest clonotypes. Study-level results and caveats: Partial responders in the 0.1-3.0 mg/kg groups had among the lowest normalized peripheral clonal expansion, especially among CD8+ T cells. The antigen specificity of the peripheral T cells that underwent clonal expansion was not determined. At doses of 0.1 to 3.0 mg/kg, clonal expansion of both CD4+ and CD8+ blood T cells was observed from baseline to week 6. Low levels of normalized T-cell clonal expansion were also shown by some nonresponding patients. After ivuxolimab, expanded clones were on average more numerous among CD8+ T cells than among CD4+ T cells.

Patients with autoimmune disease history or receiving systemic immunosuppression were excluded from the trial. Peripheral blood for TCR sequencing was collected from all dose cohorts at baseline, on cycle 4 day 1, and on cycle 7 day 1. The samples were drawn from a first-in-human, open-label, multicenter phase I dose-escalation trial of ivuxolimab. Adults with locally advanced or metastatic head and neck squamous cell, hepatocellular, melanoma or renal cell carcinoma were enrolled in the trial. Before TCR sequencing, CD4+ T cells and CD8+ T cells were sorted from peripheral blood as separate populations. The CDR3 runs 14 residues from the cysteine to the phenylalanine. Solely the CDR3 DNA is kept, with 42 bases framed from the first base. V has 5 bases trimmed and J has 3 bases trimmed; junction bases matching no gene number 4. In the germline V gene, CDR1 corresponds to SGHTA and CDR2 to FQGTGA.

Recombination joined TRBV7-3 with TRBJ2-1; 7 bases in the middle match TRBD2. Specimen: CD4+ or CD8+ T cells sorted from blood, collected in a trial of the OX40 agonist ivuxolimab. The origin of this receptor is an adult with an advanced solid tumor such as melanoma, head and neck, liver or kidney cancer. The CDR3 corresponds to CASSPGLNYNEQFF. The DNA reads TGTGCCAGCAGCCCGGGACTAAACTACAATGAGCAGTTCTTC.